This TCR beta chain was documented in a study of PD-1 blockade in classical Hodgkin lymphoma. General study results and limits: The authors have not defined what causes the repertoire differences, possibly disease activity or prior therapy. While CD8+ TCR diversity did not rise significantly by C4D1, CD4+ TCR diversity did. Newly diagnosed patients were reported to exhibit reduced baseline TCR diversity relative to healthy donors.

Time point described: cycle 4 day 1 (C4D1), after 6 weeks of nivolumab. Autologous stem cell transplantation was followed by relapse in every patient, and brentuximab vedotin exposure varied. Out of thawed PBMCs, magnetic negative selection purified CD4+ T cells. The V gene's germline CDR1 is SGHRS and CDR2 YFSETQ. The CDR3 loop spans 16 amino acids. The V and J ends lost 6 bases and 3 bases respectively, with 21 bases between them. As to this clone: Antigen unknown.

Clones were read by immunoSEQ multiplex PCR, and TCRdb kept only the in-frame ones, dropping some. The data hold about 25,000 clones, with roughly 80% observed a single time. This receptor was obtained from a human donor with classical Hodgkin lymphoma. This sample comprised CD4+ T cells from blood, obtained before the fourth cycle of nivolumab. The chain couples TRBV5-1 to TRBJ1-1, with D possibly TRBD1 on 6 matching bases. CDR3 residues: CASKPGHSNGDTEAFF. The CDR3 coding sequence is TGCGCCAGCAAGCCGGGACACTCGAACGGGGACACTGAAGCTTTCTTT.